This is a list of T cell receptor beta chains from one sample in a study of blood T cell repertoires in COVID-19. Repertoires were generated with immunoSEQ multiplex PCR, while TCRdb's copy carries only in-frame clones and drops some. Here the sample spans a few hundred thousand clones, roughly 85% being singletons. Material for sequencing was peripheral blood. These receptors were collected from a woman aged 18-29 years with acute or convalescent COVID-19. Each CDR3 is given with its conserved first and last residue. The order of the fields is J gene, V gene, CDR3 length, clone size, D gene, CDR3 DNA, CDR3 protein. D genes are given only for firm matches. Expanded clones get a size class; other rows say once, few or many, or leave the size out.

TRBJ1-1 TRBV19 15 NA NA TGTGCCAGTTGCCCCGCGGCGGCTATGAACACTGAAGCTTTCTTT CASCPAAAMNTEAFF
TRBJ2-1 TRBV10-1 16 NA NA TGCGCCAGCCGAGCCACCCGCGCGGGGGCTTACAATGAGCAGTTCTTC CASRATRAGAYNEQFF
TRBJ2-1 TRBV7-3 15 NA TRBD2 TGTGCCAGCAGCGTTAGCGGGAGGGTCTACAATGAGCAGTTCTTC CASSVSGRVYNEQFF
TRBJ1-4 TRBV2 11 NA NA TGTGCCAGCAGTGAGCTAGAGAAACTGTTTTTT CASSELEKLFF
TRBJ2-5 TRBV27 13 NA NA TGTGCCAGCAGTTTTCCAGGGCAAGAGACCCAGTACTTC CASSFPGQETQYF
TRBJ1-5 TRBV6-5 15 NA NA TGTGCCAGCAGTTGGGTGGGGACTATGGAACAGCCCCAGCATTTT CASSWVGTMEQPQHF
TRBJ1-6 TRBV7-8 13 NA NA TGTGCCAGCAGCCGCTTGAGGGATTCACCCCTCCACTTT CASSRLRDSPLHF
TRBJ2-1 TRBV6-2/TRBV6-3 18 NA NA TGTGCCAGCAGTCTAAGTCTGCCGCTCGGGACTGCCTACAATGAGCAGTTCTTC CASSLSLPLGTAYNEQFF
TRBJ1-3 TRBV11-2 13 NA NA TGTGCCAGCAGCCCAGGGTCTGGAAACACCATATATTTT CASSPGSGNTIYF
TRBJ1-2 TRBV2 13 NA TRBD1 TGTGCCAGCGCAGGGGGAGGTAACTATGGCTACACCTTC CASAGGGNYGYTF
TRBJ1-5 TRBV27 16 NA NA TGTGCCAGCAGTTTAGGGGTGGGGGCCGACAATCAGCCCCAGCATTTT CASSLGVGADNQPQHF
TRBJ1-2 TRBV5-1 14 few NA TGCGCCAGCACCATGGACAGCTCTAACTATGGCTACACCTTC CASTMDSSNYGYTF
TRBJ2-7 TRBV2 11 NA NA TGTGCCAGCATAGGGACTTACGAGCAGTACTTC CASIGTYEQYF
TRBJ2-3 TRBV7-3 15 once TRBD1 TGTGCCAGCAGCTTTTCCGGGACAGGGGTAGATACGCAGTATTTT CASSFSGTGVDTQYF
TRBJ2-7 TRBV11-3 13 NA NA TGTGCCAGCAGCTCAAACCCCGGGAGACAGCAGTACTTC CASSSNPGRQQYF
TRBJ2-5 TRBV3-1/TRBV3-2 14 NA NA TGTGCCAGCAGCCCCGGAGGGTGGTGGGAGACCCAGTACTTC CASSPGGWWETQYF
TRBJ1-5 TRBV7-2 16 NA NA TGTGCCAGCAGCTTAGCGGGGCCGTATAGCAATCAGCCCCAGCATTTT CASSLAGPYSNQPQHF
TRBJ2-7 TRBV19 14 NA NA TGTGCCAGTAGTGAACAGGTTAGTGCCTACGAGCAGTACTTC CASSEQVSAYEQYF
TRBJ2-5 TRBV7-9 15 NA NA TGTGCCAGCAGCTTAGCGCTGTTCAGGGAAGAGACCCAGTACTTC CASSLALFREETQYF
TRBJ1-1 TRBV3-1/TRBV3-2 14 NA NA TGTGCCAGCCTACCTCGCGGGGGGGACACTGAAGCTTTCTTT CASLPRGGDTEAFF
TRBJ1-2 TRBV6-6 14 NA NA TGTGCCAGCAGTTATGGAGGAATAGCAAGCGGCTACACCTTC CASSYGGIASGYTF
TRBJ1-5 TRBV19 18 NA TRBD1 TGTGCCAGCGGCACCTCTCCGGGCCGGACAGGGAGCAATCAGCCCCAGCATTTT CASGTSPGRTGSNQPQHF
TRBJ1-1 TRBV28 16 NA NA TGTGCCAGCAGCCCGTTGAAGTGGGGGCAGGGCACTGAAGCTTTCTTT CASSPLKWGQGTEAFF
TRBJ2-7 TRBV6-6 16 NA NA TGTGCCAGCAGTTACGGGATCTGGACAGACTCCTACGAGCAGTACTTC CASSYGIWTDSYEQYF
TRBJ1-6 TRBV18 13 NA NA TGTGCCAGCTCACCTCGGGGTGGTGAACCCCTCCACTTT CASSPRGGEPLHF
TRBJ2-1 TRBV9 11 NA NA TGTGCCAGCAGCGAACCGACAGAGCAGTTCTTC CASSEPTEQFF
TRBJ1-3 TRBV30 12 NA NA TGTGCCTGGAGTGCTCAGGGAAACACCATATATTTT CAWSAQGNTIYF
TRBJ1-5 TRBV19 18 many TRBD1 TGTGCCAGTAGCCAGACAGGGAGGAGATCGGGTAGCAATCAGCCCCAGCATTTT CASSQTGRRSGSNQPQHF
TRBJ2-7 TRBV5-1 16 NA TRBD1 TGCGCCAGCAGCTTGACAGGGGGCCGGATAGTATACGAGCAGTACTTC CASSLTGGRIVYEQYF
TRBJ1-1 TRBV5-1 15 few NA TGCGCCAGCAGCTTGGTTACAGGAAGAAGGACTGAAGCTTTCTTT CASSLVTGRRTEAFF
TRBJ2-2 TRBV6-6 16 NA TRBD2 TGTGCCAGCAGTTACTCGCTAGCGGGGGGGACCGGGGAGCTGTTTTTT CASSYSLAGGTGELFF
TRBJ2-5 TRBV7-2 16 NA TRBD2 TGTGCCAGCAGCTTAGCGCCGGGAGGGGAAGGAGAGACCCAGTACTTC CASSLAPGGEGETQYF
TRBJ1-6 TRBV11-3 15 NA TRBD1 TGTGCCAGCAGCTTAGGACAGGGGGTAAATTCACCCCTCCACTTT CASSLGQGVNSPLHF
TRBJ1-2 TRBV28 14 NA NA TGTGCCAGCACCCCTGCGGGGGGCGCACGTGGCTACACCTTC CASTPAGGARGYTF
TRBJ1-3 TRBV3-1/TRBV3-2 16 NA NA TGTGCCAGCAGCCAAGATCGGGGAGGGCACGGAAACACCATATATTTT CASSQDRGGHGNTIYF
TRBJ1-1 TRBV6-1 13 NA NA TGTGCCAGCAGTGACGGGGTGAACACTGAAGCTTTCTTT CASSDGVNTEAFF
TRBJ1-1 TRBV7-8 15 NA NA TGTGCCAGCAGCTCCCCTACCCGGGGTGACACTGAAGCTTTCTTT CASSSPTRGDTEAFF
TRBJ1-5 TRBV15 13 NA NA TGTGCCACCAGCAGAGATTATAGTGGGCCCCAGCATTTT CATSRDYSGPQHF
TRBJ1-3 TRBV6-5 16 once NA TGTGCCAGCAGTTCTTCCCCCGGGTACTCTGGAAACACCATATATTTT CASSSSPGYSGNTIYF
TRBJ2-7 TRBV6-5 16 NA TRBD2 TGTGCCAGCAGTTCAGGGACTAGCGGGAGGGCCGCCGAGCAGTACTTC CASSSGTSGRAAEQYF
TRBJ2-5 TRBV30 15 once TRBD1 TGTGCCTGGACCCCCGGGACAGGGAGGCGGGAGACCCAGTACTTC CAWTPGTGRRETQYF
TRBJ1-1 TRBV5-5 15 NA TRBD1 TGTGCCAGCAGCTTCCTGGGACAGGGGTACACTGAAGCTTTCTTT CASSFLGQGYTEAFF
TRBJ2-3 TRBV9 15 few NA TGTGCCAGCAGCGTAGGCGGTAGCCCCACAGATACGCAGTATTTT CASSVGGSPTDTQYF
TRBJ2-7 TRBV24-1 16 NA NA TGTGCCACCAGAGCGGCGGAGGGTCCTCCTGTATACGAGCAGTACTTC CATRAAEGPPVYEQYF
TRBJ2-7 TRBV15 15 NA NA TGTGCCACCAGCAGAGATGCACAGGGGAGGTACGAGCAGTACTTC CATSRDAQGRYEQYF
TRBJ1-2 TRBV3-1/TRBV3-2 15 NA NA TGTGCCAGCAGCCAAGGGCGACTGGGCCGAGGGGGCTACACCTTC CASSQGRLGRGGYTF
TRBJ1-1 TRBV30 12 NA NA TGTGCCTGTACTTTTTCGAACACTGAAGCTTTCTTT CACTFSNTEAFF